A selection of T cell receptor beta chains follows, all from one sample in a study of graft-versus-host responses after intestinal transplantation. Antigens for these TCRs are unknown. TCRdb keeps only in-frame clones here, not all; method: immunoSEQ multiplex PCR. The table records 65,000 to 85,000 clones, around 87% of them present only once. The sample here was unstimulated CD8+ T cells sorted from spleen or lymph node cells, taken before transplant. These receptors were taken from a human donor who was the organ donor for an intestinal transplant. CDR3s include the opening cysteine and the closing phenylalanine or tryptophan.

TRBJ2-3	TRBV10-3	CAISDPQEGTQYF
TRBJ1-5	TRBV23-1	CASSPEGDSNQPQHF
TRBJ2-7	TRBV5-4	CASSFSGYEQYF
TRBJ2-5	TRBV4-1	CASSQDNLQETQYF
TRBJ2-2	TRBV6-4	CASSADGGHGELFF
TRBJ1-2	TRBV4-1	CASTPGANYGYTF
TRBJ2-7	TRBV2	CASSIGGSTYEQYF
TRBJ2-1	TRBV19	CASSLETSGPYNEQFF
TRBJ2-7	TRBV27	CATLWGGEQYF
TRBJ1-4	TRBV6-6	CASSYVGQASEKLFF
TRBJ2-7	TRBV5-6	CASSLAGVYEQYF
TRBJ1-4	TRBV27	CASSPNVRGRGVTNEKLFF
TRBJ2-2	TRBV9	CASSVRPGELFF
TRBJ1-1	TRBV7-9	CASSPLGETEAFF
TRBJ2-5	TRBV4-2	CASSQDPGGAETQYF
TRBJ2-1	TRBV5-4	CASSLEGLWDEQFF
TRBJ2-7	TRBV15	CATSPIAQGPPTYEQYF
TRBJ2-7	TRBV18	CASSYTGGAYKQYF
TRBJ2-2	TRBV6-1	CASSEALPDGAGDGELFF
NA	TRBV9	CASSVGRDSSYEQYF
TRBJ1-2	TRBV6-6	CASNVGQFYGYTF
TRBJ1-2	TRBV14	CASSPPPQQVNYGYTF